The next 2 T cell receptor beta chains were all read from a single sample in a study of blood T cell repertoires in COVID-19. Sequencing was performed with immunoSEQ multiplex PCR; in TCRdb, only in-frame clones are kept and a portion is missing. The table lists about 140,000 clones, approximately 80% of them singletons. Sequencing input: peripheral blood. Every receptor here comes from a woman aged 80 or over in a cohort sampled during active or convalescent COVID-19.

The CDR3 DNA reads TGTGCCAGCAGCTTAAGCAGGGCTAACACCGGGGAGCTGTTTTTT. As protein: CASSLSRANTGELFF. The rearrangement joins TRBV11-2 to TRBJ2-2, with a tentative D call TRBD1 (5 bases). The CDR3 loop spans 15 amino acids. Trimming removed 2 bases from V and 2 bases from J, with 9 bases in between. Looked up from germline, CDR1 is SGHAT and CDR2 is FQNNGV.

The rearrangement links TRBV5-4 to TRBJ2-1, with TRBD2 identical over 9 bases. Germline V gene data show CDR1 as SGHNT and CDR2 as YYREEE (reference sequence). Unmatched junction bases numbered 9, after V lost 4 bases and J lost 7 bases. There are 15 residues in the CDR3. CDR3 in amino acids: CASSPQGLALNEQFF. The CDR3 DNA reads TGTGCCAGCAGCCCACAAGGACTAGCGTTGAATGAGCAGTTCTTC.